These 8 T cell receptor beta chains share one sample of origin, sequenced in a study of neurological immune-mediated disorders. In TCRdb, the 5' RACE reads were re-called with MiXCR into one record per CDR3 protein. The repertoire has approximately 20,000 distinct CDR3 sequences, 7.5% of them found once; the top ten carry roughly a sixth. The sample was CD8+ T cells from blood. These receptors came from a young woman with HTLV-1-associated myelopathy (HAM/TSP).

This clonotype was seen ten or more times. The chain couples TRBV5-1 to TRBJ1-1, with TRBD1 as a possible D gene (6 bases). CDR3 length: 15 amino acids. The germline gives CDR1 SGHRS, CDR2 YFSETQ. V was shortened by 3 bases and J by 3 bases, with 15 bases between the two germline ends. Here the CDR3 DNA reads TGCGCCAGCAGCTCATACGGGGGGCTTGACACTGAAGCTTTCTTT. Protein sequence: CASSSYGGLDTEAFF.

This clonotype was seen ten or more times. The CDR3 here is CASSETVSGGTEAFF. The CDR3, as DNA: TGTGCCAGCAGTGAAACAGTCTCAGGGGGGACTGAAGCTTTCTTT. V gene TRBV6-1 combines with J gene TRBJ1-1; 7 nucleotides match TRBD1. J lost 5 bases, V lost 2 bases, and 8 bases had no gene match. CDR1 is MNHNS and CDR2 is SASEGT in the germline V gene. The CDR3 length is 15 residues.

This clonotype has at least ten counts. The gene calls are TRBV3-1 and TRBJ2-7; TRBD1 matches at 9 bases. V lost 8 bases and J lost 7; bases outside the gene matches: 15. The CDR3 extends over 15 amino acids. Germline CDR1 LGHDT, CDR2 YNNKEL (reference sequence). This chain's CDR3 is CASAETGTGLGEQYF. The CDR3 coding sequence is TGTGCCAGCGCCGAAACCGGGACAGGGTTGGGAGAGCAGTACTTC.

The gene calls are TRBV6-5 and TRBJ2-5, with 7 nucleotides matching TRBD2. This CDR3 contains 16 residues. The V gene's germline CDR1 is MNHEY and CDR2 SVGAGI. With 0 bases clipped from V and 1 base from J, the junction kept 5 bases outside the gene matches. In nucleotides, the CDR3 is TGTGCCAGCAGTTACTCGATCCTAGCGGTCCAAGAGACCCAGTACTTC. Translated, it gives CASSYSILAVQETQYF.

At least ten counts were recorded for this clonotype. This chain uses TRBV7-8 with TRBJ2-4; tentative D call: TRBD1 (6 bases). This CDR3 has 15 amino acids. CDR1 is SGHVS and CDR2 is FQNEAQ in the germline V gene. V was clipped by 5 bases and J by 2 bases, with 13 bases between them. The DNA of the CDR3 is TGTGCCAGCAGCCCAAAGGGGGATTCCAAAAACATTCAGTACTTC. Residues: CASSPKGDSKNIQYF.

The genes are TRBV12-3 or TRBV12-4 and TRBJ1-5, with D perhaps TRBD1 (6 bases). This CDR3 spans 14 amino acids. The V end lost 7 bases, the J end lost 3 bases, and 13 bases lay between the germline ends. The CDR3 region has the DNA TGTGCCAGCAACAGGGCCTCCTTCAATCAGCCCCAGCATTTT. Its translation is CASNRASFNQPQHF.

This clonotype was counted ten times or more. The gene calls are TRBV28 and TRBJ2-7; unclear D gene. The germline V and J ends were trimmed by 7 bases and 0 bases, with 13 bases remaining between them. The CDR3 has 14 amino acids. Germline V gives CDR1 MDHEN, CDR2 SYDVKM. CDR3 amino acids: CASMETSSSYEQYF. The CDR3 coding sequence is TGTGCCAGCATGGAGACATCGAGCTCCTACGAGCAGTACTTC. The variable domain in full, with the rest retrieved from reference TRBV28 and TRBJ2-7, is DVKVTQSSRYLVKRTGEKVFLECVQDMDHENMFWYRQDPGLGLRLIYFSYDVKMKEKGDIPEGYSVSREKKERFSLILESASTNQTSMYLCASMETSSSYEQYFGPGTRLTVT.

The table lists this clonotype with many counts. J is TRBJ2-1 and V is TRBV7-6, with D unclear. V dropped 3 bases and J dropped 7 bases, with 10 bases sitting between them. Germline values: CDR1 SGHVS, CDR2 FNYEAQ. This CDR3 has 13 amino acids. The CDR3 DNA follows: TGTGCCAGCAGCTTGAGTGGGTGGAATGAGCAGTTCTTC. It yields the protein CASSLSGWNEQFF.